This is a list of T cell receptor beta chains from one sample in a study of T cell repertoires in cytomegalovirus infection. MiXCR, applied by TCRdb to the reads, yields one record per CDR3 protein. The sample lists nearly 650,000 distinct CDR3 sequences; approximately 25% were seen once. Source material: CD8+ T cells from PBMCs. The origin of the receptors is a human donor in good health (CMV status not recorded). Some clones in this sample may be carry-over from other donors' samples. Both conserved end residues are part of each CDR3. The D gene is left open where the match is weak. The size of a clone is reported for some rows only, either as once, few or many, or as a class for expanded clones.

j_call,v_call,clone_size,d_call,cdr3_nt,cdr3_aa
TRBJ2-7,TRBV20-1,.,TRBD2,TGCAGTGCTAGAAGGGCGGGGGGGGCCGAGCAGTACTTC,CSARRAGGAEQYF
TRBJ1-4,TRBV9,once,.,TGTGCCAGCAGCTCAGAAGGAACTAATGAAAAACTGTTTTTT,CASSSEGTNEKLFF
TRBJ1-1,TRBV10-2,once,TRBD1,TGCGCCAGCAGTGCTAACAGGGGGAACACTGAAGCTTTCTTT,CASSANRGNTEAFF
TRBJ1-2,TRBV6-6,few,TRBD1,TGTGCCAGCAGTCACTTCAGTGGTTACAGGGGAGGCTACACCTTC,CASSHFSGYRGGYTF
TRBJ1-2,TRBV29-1,.,.,TGCAGCGTCGACCAGACGGGAGGCTACACCTTC,CSVDQTGGYTF
TRBJ1-6,TRBV2,.,TRBD1,TGTGCCAGCAGTGTTGTCGACAGGGGTAAATCACCCCTCCACTTT,CASSVVDRGKSPLHF
TRBJ1-6,TRBV7-8,many,.,TGTGCCAGCAGCACCGGGCAGCATTCACCCCTCCACTTT,CASSTGQHSPLHF
TRBJ2-1,TRBV6-5,.,.,TGTGCCAGTCGGGCAGGTCAGTACAATGAGCAGTTCTTC,CASRAGQYNEQFF
TRBJ2-1,TRBV7-2,many,.,TGTGCCAGCAGCTTAAGGAAGGCCCTCGGGTCCTACAATGAGCAGTTCTTC,CASSLRKALGSYNEQFF
TRBJ1-6,TRBV6-6,few,.,TGTGCCAGCAGTAAAAATCCAGGGGCAGATCCCCTCCACTTT,CASSKNPGADPLHF
TRBJ2-2,TRBV6-2/TRBV6-3,few,.,TGTGCCAGCAGTTATGGAGGGAGCACCGGGGAGCTGTTTTTT,CASSYGGSTGELFF
TRBJ2-2,TRBV24-1,few,TRBD1,TGTGCCACCAGTGATCCCACAGGGGGAAAGAACACCGGGGAGCTGTTTTTT,CATSDPTGGKNTGELFF
TRBJ1-2,TRBV12-3/TRBV12-4,.,.,TGTGCCAGCAGTTTTTCGGGGGCAGACGGCTACACCTTC,CASSFSGADGYTF
TRBJ1-1,TRBV12-3/TRBV12-4,many,.,TGTGCCAGCAGCCTGTCAAGGACTGAAGCTTTCTTT,CASSLSRTEAFF
TRBJ2-1,TRBV11-3,few,TRBD1,TGTGCCAGCAGTTCTACCGGACAGGGTAGATACAATGAGCAGTTCTTC,CASSSTGQGRYNEQFF
TRBJ2-3,TRBV5-6,few,TRBD1,TGTGCCAGCAGCACCGCCGGGACAGGGGTCACAGATACGCAGTATTTT,CASSTAGTGVTDTQYF
TRBJ1-2,TRBV7-9,.,.,TGTGCCAGCAGCCCGGATTTATTGGGGGTTAACTATGGCTACACCTTC,CASSPDLLGVNYGYTF
TRBJ1-1,TRBV6-6,few,.,TGTGCCAGCAGTTTTGGGGGGGCCCCAGAATTGAACACTGAAGCTTTCTTT,CASSFGGAPELNTEAFF
TRBJ2-7,TRBV7-9,many,TRBD2,TGTGCCAGCAGCTTTGGCGGGGGGTCGACCTACGAGCAGTACTTC,CASSFGGGSTYEQYF
TRBJ2-7,TRBV2,few,TRBD2,TGTGCCAGCAGTACTAGCGGGGGGATCTACGAGCAGTACTTC,CASSTSGGIYEQYF
TRBJ1-4,TRBV7-2,many,TRBD1,TGTGCCAGCAGCGAGACAGGGGGAACTTATGAAAAACTGTTTTTT,CASSETGGTYEKLFF
TRBJ2-1,TRBV12-3/TRBV12-4,.,.,TGTGCCAGCAGGTACGAATCCTACAATGAGCAGTTCTTC,CASRYESYNEQFF
TRBJ2-7,TRBV5-5,many,.,TGTGCCAGCAGCTTGGTTTCGGTGGGAAGAGATTACGAGCAGTACTTC,CASSLVSVGRDYEQYF
TRBJ2-1,TRBV28,.,.,TGTGCCAGCAGTGCCAGACAGGTACGCTCCTACAATGAGCAGTTCTTC,CASSARQVRSYNEQFF
TRBJ2-1,TRBV7-6,many,TRBD2,TGTGCCAGCAGCTTAAGTGGCACTAGCGGGGGGTACAATGAGCAGTTCTTC,CASSLSGTSGGYNEQFF
TRBJ1-2,TRBV29-1,few,TRBD1,TGCAGCGCCCCAGGGACTGACCGACAGGGAGAATATGGCTACACCTTC,CSAPGTDRQGEYGYTF
TRBJ1-2,TRBV15,.,.,TGTGCCACCAGCAGAGCCCCCCCGGCGGACTATGGCTACACCTTC,CATSRAPPADYGYTF
TRBJ1-5,TRBV28,many,.,TGTGCCAGCAGTTTAAAGGGGAGGGGGAGCAATCAGCCCCAGCATTTT,CASSLKGRGSNQPQHF
TRBJ2-1,TRBV29-1,.,.,TGCAGCGGGAGGGGCGATTACGATGAGCAGTTCTTC,CSGRGDYDEQFF
TRBJ2-7,TRBV6-2/TRBV6-3,.,.,TGTGCCAGCAGTTACTCTCCATTCACTGACGAGCAGTACTTC,CASSYSPFTDEQYF
TRBJ2-3,TRBV7-8,.,.,TGTGCCAGCAGCCGGGACCGCCGGGTTGGGGGCACAGATACGCAGTATTTT,CASSRDRRVGGTDTQYF
TRBJ1-2,TRBV12-3/TRBV12-4,.,.,TGTGCCAGCAGTTTAGCGCCCAGGGGCAGTGGCTACACCTTC,CASSLAPRGSGYTF
TRBJ2-1,TRBV4-1,.,TRBD2,TGCGCCAGCAGCCGGACTAGCGGGGCCAGCAAGGACAATGAGCAGTTCTTC,CASSRTSGASKDNEQFF
TRBJ2-5,TRBV12-3/TRBV12-4,.,.,TGTGCCAGCAGTTTGCGTTGGCAAGAGACCCAGTACTTC,CASSLRWQETQYF
TRBJ2-2,TRBV25-1,few,.,TGTGCCAGCAGTGAATGGGGCACCGGGGAGCTGTTTTTT,CASSEWGTGELFF
TRBJ2-1,TRBV9,few,.,TGTGCCAGCAGCTCGGAGGGCCACCCCTACAATGAGCAGTTCTTC,CASSSEGHPYNEQFF
TRBJ1-2,TRBV13,.,TRBD1,TGTGCCAGCACCCCGGGACAGGGCAGCTATGGCTACACCTTC,CASTPGQGSYGYTF
TRBJ2-1,TRBV25-1,.,.,TGTGCCAGCACGAGTTTTGGTAGCGATGAGCAGTTCTTC,CASTSFGSDEQFF
TRBJ2-7,TRBV15,.,.,TGTGCCACCAGCGAGGACAGATCCTACGAGCAGTACTTC,CATSEDRSYEQYF
TRBJ1-1,TRBV20-1,few,.,TGCAGTGCTAGAGGGGAGGTCTGGCGGAACACTGAAGCTTTCTTT,CSARGEVWRNTEAFF
TRBJ2-7,TRBV2,few,TRBD1,TGTGCCAGCGGGCAGGGGGATTACTCCTACGAGCAGTACTTC,CASGQGDYSYEQYF